Following are 27 T cell receptor delta chains from one sample sequenced in a study of γδ T cells in repeated Plasmodium falciparum infection. Gammadelta T cells were flow-sorted from PBMC into Vgamma9/Vdelta2+ and Vdelta2-negative populations for bulk analysis. TCRdb repeated clone calling on the multiplex PCR reads with CATT. The sample records tens of thousands of delta-chain clones, under 1.5% being singletons. Sequenced material: gamma-delta T cells from blood. The receptors originated from a pool of human donors (malaria-infected and uninfected, not separated).

This clone showed up just a few times. TCRdb pairs this DNA with a much larger clone's protein that differs at residue 4, likely a read error; the protein shown was translated from the DNA. The CDR3 loop is CACVLLGGDTDKLIF. Here the CDR3 DNA reads TGTGCCTGTGTCCTACTGGGGGGCGACACCGATAAACTCATCTTT. The chain has TRDV2 and TRDJ1, with 8 bases that match TRDD3. Looked up from germline, CDR1 is GEAIGNYY and CDR2 is EKD. With V trimmed by 5 bases and J by 0 bases, 7 bases remained unmatched. There are 15 residues in the CDR3.

This clone has a single count. CDR3 DNA: TGTGCCTGTGACACCCTTACTGGGGGATCCTGGGACACCCGACAGATGTTTTTC. It specifies CACDTLTGGSWDTRQMFF. The chain joins TRDV2 to TRDJ3; 9 bases fit TRDD3. Here the J gene came from matching the DNA to germline, since TCRdb omits it. Unmatched junction bases numbered 3, after V lost 0 bases and J lost 1 base. The germline V gene encodes CDR1 GEAIGNYY and CDR2 EKD. This CDR3 comprises 18 residues.

This clone showed up just a few times. TCRdb's listed protein matches a much larger clone and diverges from this DNA's translation at residue 9, likely through a read error; the protein shown comes from the DNA. The chain joins TRDV1 to TRDJ1; 7 positions match TRDD2. The J gene is not listed in TCRdb, so it was assigned here from a DNA match to germline. CDR1 is TSWWSYY, CDR2 QGS, per germline. The CDR3 loop spans 16 amino acids. With 5 bases clipped from V and 2 bases from J, the junction kept 11 bases outside the gene matches. The CDR3 loop is CALGILPPRGTDKLIF. The CDR3 coding sequence is TGTGCTCTTGGGATCCTTCCTCCCAGGGGTACCGATAAACTCATCTTT.

This clone was seen a few times. TCRdb lists the protein of a much larger clone for this DNA, which differs at residue 8, so this is likely a read error; the protein given here is translated from the DNA itself. This chain uses TRDV2 with TRDJ1, with 7 positions matching TRDD3. The J gene, not given by TCRdb, was assigned here from a germline match of the nucleotide sequence. Germline V gene sequence: CDR1 GEAIGNYY, CDR2 EKD. CDR3 length: 16 amino acids. V dropped 1 base and J dropped 8; count of bases not matched to a gene: 15. CDR3 DNA: TGTGCCTGTGACACACTGGGGAATACGGATAAAGGGAAACTCATCTTT. It translates to CACDTLGNTDKGKLIF.

This clone was seen many times. The chain uses TRDV1 and TRDJ1; tentative D call: TRDD3 (5 bases). V lost 2 bases and J lost 0, with 13 bases in between. CDR3 size: 16 residues. Looked up from germline, CDR1 is TSWWSYY and CDR2 is QGS. This CDR3 is CALGEVLVRYTDKLIF. The CDR3 region has the DNA TGTGCTCTTGGGGAAGTACTGGTCAGGTACACCGATAAACTCATCTTT.

Of note for this clone: TCRdb records a much larger clone's protein for this DNA, with a difference at residue 12 that likely arises from a read error; the protein given is the translation of the DNA. The chain is built from TRDV1 and TRDJ2; D may match TRDD2 or TRDD3 (5 bases each). This CDR3 comprises 20 residues. Germline CDR1 is TSWWSYY and CDR2 is QGS. V was shortened by 0 bases and J by 2 bases, with 22 bases between the two germline ends. The CDR3: CALGELALLGGVWLTAQLFF. CDR3 nucleotides: TGTGCTCTTGGGGAACTAGCCCTACTAGGTGGGGTATGGTTGACAGCACAACTCTTCTTT.

This clone was seen at least ten times. This chain joins TRDV1 and TRDJ1; 9 positions match TRDD3. The V segment lost 2 bases and the J segment 0 bases; nucleotides outside the gene matches: 10. Per the germline V gene, CDR1 is TSWWSYY and CDR2 is QGS. The CDR3 is 18 residues long. In DNA form, the CDR3 reads TGTGCTCTTGGGGAAGGCTGGGGGATCTTGTTGTACACCGATAAACTCATCTTT. Protein: CALGEGWGILLYTDKLIF.

A word on this clone: This DNA translates differently at residue 5 from the TCRdb protein, which is that of a much larger clone; a read error is likely, and the protein shown is the DNA's own translation. This rearrangement joins TRDV1 to TRDJ1, with 9 bases lining up with TRDD3. This CDR3 has 16 residues. Trimming removed 4 bases from V and 5 bases from J; junction bases left unmatched: 11. The germline V gene encodes CDR1 TSWWSYY and CDR2 QGS. CDR3 coding DNA: TGTGCTCTTGGGGGACCGCTAGGGACTGGGGGAGATAAACTCATCTTT. It encodes CALGGPLGTGGDKLIF.

Points on this clone: TCRdb's listed protein matches a much larger clone and diverges from this DNA's translation at residue 11, likely through a read error; the protein shown comes from the DNA. The rearrangement uses TRDV1 and TRDJ3; 9 nucleotides agree with TRDD3. TCRdb is silent on the J gene; assignment here came from matching the DNA to germline. V gave up 2 bases and J gave up 2 bases; unmatched junction bases: 7. The germline CDR1 and CDR2 sequences are TSWWSYY and QGS. The CDR3 totals 19 residues. The CDR3 region has the DNA TGTGCTCTTGGGGAAACTGGGGGACTTTACCCCTGGGACACCCGACAGATGTTTTTC. Amino acid sequence: CALGETGGLYPWDTRQMFF.

In its sample, this clone was seen many times. Other DNA sequences in this specimen translate into the identical CDR3. The V gene is TRDV1, the J gene TRDJ1; maybe TRDD3 (6 bases). Deletions cut 0 bases from V and 1 base from J, with 21 bases between. CDR1 TSWWSYY and CDR2 QGS come from the germline V gene. The length of the CDR3 is 19 residues. CDR3 in DNA: TGTGCTCTTGGGGAACTATGGCCAAATTCGGGGGGAGGCACCGATAAACTCATCTTT. It encodes CALGELWPNSGGGTDKLIF.

A remark on this clone: TCRdb pairs this DNA with a much larger clone's protein that differs at residue 5, likely a read error; the protein shown was translated from the DNA. The gene calls are TRDV2 and TRDJ1; 12 bases map to TRDD3. TCRdb supplies no J gene; here it was assigned by aligning the nucleotide sequence to germline. J lost 5 bases, V lost 3 bases, and 12 bases had no gene match. Germline V gives CDR1 GEAIGNYY, CDR2 EKD. The CDR3 has 17 residues. The CDR3 coding sequence is TGTGCCTGTGACGCCGTCAGTGCTGGGGGATACGGGGATAAACTCATCTTT. Protein: CACDAVSAGGYGDKLIF.

This clone was seen at least ten times. TCRdb's entry gives the protein of a much larger clone, which mismatches this DNA's translation at residue 6, likely from a read error; the protein reported here is translated from the DNA. The chain couples TRDV2 to TRDJ1; perhaps TRDD2 as D (9 bases). Because TCRdb records no J gene, it was assigned here through a match of the DNA to germline. CDR3 length: 19 amino acids. Trimming stripped 2 bases from V and 0 bases from J, with 24 bases between. In germline, CDR1 is GEAIGNYY, CDR2 EKD. CDR3 nucleotide sequence: TGTGCCTGTGACATTGCCCTTCCTACCGGGGATACCCACACCGATAAACTCATCTTT. It codes for CACDIALPTGDTHTDKLIF.

This clone was counted between two and nine times. A far bigger clonotype differs at one base, so this is likely a read error. The identical CDR3 is also encoded by other nucleotide sequences in the sample. The chain is built from TRDV1 and TRDJ1; 8 bases align to TRDD3. Here the J gene came from matching the DNA to germline, since TCRdb omits it. The germline CDR1 and CDR2 sequences are TSWWSYY and QGS. This CDR3 region has 22 residues. The CDR3 spells CALGVNPPSDDQCGIRTDKLIF. The CDR3 DNA is TGCGCTCTTGGTGTAAACCCGCCTTCCGACGACCAATGTGGGATACGCACCGATAAACTCATCTTT.

This clone was picked up a small number of times. This sequence is one base from a far larger clone and is likely a read error. No J gene was assigned, while the V gene was called as TRDV1; TRDD3, as called in the table, went unchecked against the DNA. This CDR3 is built from 17 residues. Germline V lookup: CDR1 TSWWSYY, CDR2 QGS. The CDR3 DNA sequence: TGTGCTCTTGGGACCTCGGGTGTACTGGGGGGAAGGCTTGGGCTCATCTTT. Residues: CALGTSGVLGGRLGLIF.

This clone was detected a few times. TCRdb's protein for this DNA is that of a much larger clone and differs from the translation at residue 11, likely a read error; the protein shown is the DNA translation. The genes are TRDV1 and TRDJ1; no definite D call. Trimming took off 5 bases at V and 7 bases at J, with 20 bases between the two ends. The CDR3 length is 15 residues. CDR1 is TSWWSYY and CDR2 is QGS in the germline V gene. The CDR3, as DNA: TGTGCTCTTGGGTTAATCTACCTCCACCGCGGTAAACTCATCTTT. Translated, it gives CALGLIYLHRGKLIF.

To note about this clone: This DNA's translation and the protein TCRdb lists, from a much larger clone, do not match at residue 8, likely due to a read error; the protein shown is translated from the DNA. The V gene call is TRDV1, and the J gene call is absent. This CDR3 spans 15 amino acids. From germline, CDR1 is TSWWSYY and CDR2 QGS. The CDR3: CALGPPPPYSTGVIF. Here the CDR3 DNA reads TGTGCTCTTGGGCCGCCGCCTCCCTATAGTACTGGGGTCATCTTT.

This clone was counted many times. The chain has TRDV1 and TRDJ2; 10 nucleotides align to TRDD3. Losses at the gene ends were 7 bases for V and 3 bases for J; bases not matched to a gene: 11. Germline CDR1 and CDR2: TSWWSYY and QGS. The CDR3 covers 17 residues. CDR3 coding DNA: TGTGCTCTTGTATCCTACTGGGGGATCCATATGACAGCACAACTCTTCTTT. Residues: CALVSYWGIHMTAQLFF.

As to this clone: The translation of this DNA and the TCRdb protein of a much larger clone differ at residue 3, probably owing to a read error; the protein shown here is translated from the DNA. The chain joins TRDV1 to TRDJ1; 9 nucleotides agree with TRDD3. In the absence of a J gene in TCRdb, the DNA was matched to germline to assign it here. Germline CDR1 and CDR2: TSWWSYY and QGS. The CDR3 contains 22 residues. Here the CDR3 DNA reads TGTGCTCCTGGGATTCGCAACGTCCGTCCTACCTTACTGGGGGACCTAAGAGGTAAACTCATCTTT. Translation gives CAPGIRNVRPTLLGDLRGKLIF.

This clone was seen many times. This probably arose from a read error, given a far larger clone one base away. Additional DNA sequences in this sample encode the identical CDR3. The chain uses TRDV1 and TRDJ1, with 11 bases fitting TRDD3. The CDR3 has 20 amino acids. Germline V gives CDR1 TSWWSYY, CDR2 QGS. J lost 3 bases, V lost 1 base, and 16 bases had no gene match. The CDR3 DNA reads as TGTGCTCTTGGGGAACAGGCCCTCCCGCGAAACTGGGGGATAGCCGATAAACTCATCTTT. Translated, it gives CALGEQALPRNWGIADKLIF.

This clone appeared once. The chain couples TRDV1 to TRDJ1, with 11 bases aligning to TRDD3. The J gene comes from matching the DNA to germline here; TCRdb lacks it. The ends lost 3 bases at V and 1 base at J; junction bases unmatched: 13. Germline assignment: CDR1 TSWWSYY and CDR2 QGS. This CDR3 region has 19 residues. CDR3 bases: TGTGCTCTTGGGGAGGGCTGGGGGATACCTCCTAGGGGCACCGATAAACTCATCTTT. It specifies CALGEGWGIPPRGTDKLIF.

This clone was counted a few times. For this DNA, TCRdb reports the protein of a much larger clone, which diverges at residue 20, most likely from a read error; the protein presented here is translated directly from the DNA. V gene TRDV1 combines with J gene TRDJ1, with a weak D call TRDD3 (6 bases). The CDR3 covers 22 residues. Germline CDR1 TSWWSYY, CDR2 QGS. This CDR3 reads CALGITQRVELGGLRYTDKRIF. CDR3 DNA: TGTGCTCTTGGGATTACCCAAAGGGTTGAGTTGGGGGGACTACGGTACACCGATAAACGCATCTTT.

The sample holds a few counts of this clone. Only one base separates this from a far larger clonotype, so it likely reflects a read error. This specimen includes other DNA sequences encoding the same CDR3. The chain employs TRDV1 and TRDJ1; a weak D match, TRDD3 (7 bases). Here the J gene was assigned by germline matching of the DNA, as TCRdb has none. CDR1 and CDR2 (germline): TSWWSYY, QGS. There are 22 residues in the CDR3. Trimming stripped 1 base from V and 0 bases from J, with 30 bases between. The CDR3 loop reads CALGEPGLPRYRGIAYTDKLIF. The CDR3 region has the DNA TGTGCTCTTGGGGAACCTGGCCTTCCCAGGTACAGGGGGATTGCCTACACCGATAAACTCATCTTT.

This clone has only a few counts. This DNA's translation differs at residue 17 from TCRdb's protein, which comes from a much larger clone; a read error is likely, and the protein shown is translated from the DNA. The rearrangement joins TRDV1 to TRDJ1; 7 bases map to TRDD3. This CDR3 region has 21 residues. Germline V CDR1 and CDR2: TSWWSYY, QGS. CDR3 nucleotides: TGTGCTCTTGGGGAACCCACCCCCCCTTTGTACTGGGGCATGTACACCGGTAAACTCATCTTT. It specifies CALGEPTPPLYWGMYTGKLIF.

This clone was counted ten times or more. It differs at one base from a far larger clone, so likely a read error. This same CDR3 is encoded by further DNA sequences in the sample. CDR3 nucleotide sequence: TGTGCCTGCGACGTACTGGGGGATTGGGACACCCGACAGATGTTTTTC. As protein: CACDVLGDWDTRQMFF. The chain employs TRDV2 and TRDJ3; 10 positions agree with TRDD3. TCRdb records no J gene; here it was assigned by comparing the DNA to germline. Germline values: CDR1 GEAIGNYY, CDR2 EKD. J gave up 4 bases and V 7 bases, and 6 bases lay outside the gene matches. The CDR3 length is 16 residues.

Details on this clone: TCRdb pairs this DNA with a much larger clone's protein that differs at residue 4, likely a read error; the protein shown was translated from the DNA. V and J are TRAV29/DV5 and TRDJ1; D not resolved. The J gene comes from matching the DNA to germline here; TCRdb lacks it. The CDR3 extends over 16 amino acids. Germline values: CDR1 NSMFDY, CDR2 ISSIKDK. Trimming cost V 4 bases and J 6 bases, with 25 bases left between them. Written as DNA, the CDR3 is TGTGCAGCAGGCGCACCACAGGTTATCCCTGAGTATAAACTCATCTTT. Residues: CAAGAPQVIPEYKLIF.

Worth noting for this clone: A read error likely explains why the TCRdb protein, taken from a much larger clone, differs from this DNA's translation at residue 10; the protein shown is translated from the DNA. The chain recombines TRDV1 with TRDJ1; TRDD3 aligns across 12 bases. Looked up from germline, CDR1 is TSWWSYY and CDR2 is QGS. V lost 2 bases to trimming and J lost 4 bases; unmatched junction nucleotides: 5. The CDR3 spans 16 residues. The CDR3 DNA is TGTGCTCTTGGGGAAACTGGGGGATACTGGAGCGATAAACTCATCTTT. It specifies CALGETGGYWSDKLIF.

As to this clone: The protein held in TCRdb is that of a much larger clone and does not match this DNA's translation at residue 16, likely because of a read error; the protein shown is translated from the DNA. The V gene call is TRDV2, and the J gene call is absent; the table assigns TRDD3, which was not confirmed against the DNA. The CDR3 is 21 residues long. Germline CDR1 is GEAIGNYY and CDR2 is EKD. Written as DNA, the CDR3 is TGTGCCTGTGACACCGACAACTGGGGGATACGCGTCTTACCAATCATACCCCCTCGGATCTTT. This translates into CACDTDNWGIRVLPIIPPRIF.